This TCR beta chain was profiled in a study of T cell repertoires in cytomegalovirus infection. Turning to the study itself: Indicated by public TCR beta signatures were CMV infection and matching HLA type. Findings and caveats of the study: Dominating the ex vivo response were TCR beta clonotypes that were CMV-specific and HLA-C-restricted. People with CMV and the relevant HLA were identified by cumulative public TCR beta family frequency.

The CDR3 covers 16 residues. V lost 2 bases to trimming and J lost 1 base, with 12 bases between them. CDR1 and CDR2 (germline): LNHDA, SQIVND (reference sequence). TCRdb re-called the reads with MiXCR, one entry per CDR3 protein. The profile shows fewer than 550,000 distinct CDR3 sequences, approximately 26% of them singletons. Comment on this clonotype: The antigen is undetermined.

The clonotype originates from a human donor in good health (CMV status not recorded). Some clones in this sample may be carry-over from other donors' samples. Sequenced: PBMCs. The genes are TRBV19 and TRBJ2-1; D might be TRBD2 (5 bases). The CDR3 loop reads CASSIFEAASYNEQFF. As DNA, the CDR3 is TGTGCCAGTAGTATATTCGAAGCGGCATCCTACAATGAGCAGTTCTTC.